This T cell receptor beta chain was recorded in a study of shared clonotypes between healthy human individuals. For the study at large: Samples came from a couple of female and a few male donors aged 18 to 49.

The table came from immunoSEQ multiplex PCR; TCRdb's copy has only in-frame clones and leaves some out. Of about a million clones in the sample, around three quarters were seen once. Findings and limits, study-wide: Non-shared clonotypes were found to have lower generation probabilities than the clonotypes that were shared by all four of the sorted-subset donors.

The CDR3 runs 14 residues. The ends were cut back, 2 bases at V and 5 bases at J, with 10 bases in the middle. Germline-derived CDR1 and CDR2 are SNHLY and FYNNEI. Worth noting for this clone: What it binds is not known. A far bigger clonotype differs at one base, so this is likely a read error. This sample also contains other DNA sequences that code for the same CDR3.

The chain combines TRBV2 with TRBJ1-5; D perhaps matches TRBD1 (5 bases). This clonotype was sampled from a man aged 18 to 35 in good health. Some clones in this sample may be carry-over from other donors' samples. Sequencing was performed on memory CD4+ T cells from PBMCs. The subset here: CD45RA-negative fraction. CDR3 in amino acids: CASSELDSDQPQHF. DNA of the CDR3: TGTGCCAGCAGTGAATTAGACAGCGATCAGCCCCAGCATTTT. Full variable domain (rest looked up from reference TRBV2 and TRBJ1-5): EPEVTQTPSHQVTQMGQEVILRCVPISNHLYFYWYRQILGQKVEFLVSFYNNEISEKSEIFDDQFSVERPDGSNFTLKIRSTKLEDSAMYFCASSELDSDQPQHFGDGTRLSIL.